What follows are 9 T cell receptor beta chains derived from one specimen sequenced in a study of tumor and adjacent non-tumor tissue in lung cancer. The template was RNA from unsorted bulk tissue. Three rounds of nested PCR, following a modified ARM-PCR protocol, produced the TCRbeta library. TCRdb analysed the multiplex PCR reads with MiXCR anew, one entry per CDR3 protein. Of 70,000 to 90,000 distinct CDR3 sequences detected, approximately 79% appear once; the ten largest clones hold approximately 12%. Sequenced sample: lung tumor tissue. The receptors stem from a woman between 50 and 59 years old with non-small cell lung cancer.

This chain joins TRBV20-1 and TRBJ2-7; no reliable D call. This CDR3 region has 17 residues. Per germline, CDR1 DFQATT and CDR2 SNEGSKA (reference sequence). Deletions cut 7 bases from V and 0 bases from J, with 25 bases between. CDR3 sequence: CSEAAPATLRSSYEQYF. The CDR3 bases are TGCAGTGAAGCAGCCCCTGCTACCCTTCGTAGCTCCTACGAGCAGTACTTC.

The V call is TRBV18, the J call TRBJ2-7; TRBD1 agrees at 11 bases. The germline gives CDR1 KGHSH, CDR2 LQKENI. This CDR3 region has 16 residues. The V segment lost 10 bases and the J segment 5 bases; nucleotides outside the gene matches: 16. The CDR3 loop reads CATSPSGTGGDHEQYF. The CDR3 DNA reads TGTGCCACTTCACCATCGGGGACAGGGGGTGACCACGAGCAGTACTTC.

In the case of this clonotype: A read error may account for a junction end that differs from germline. The chain joins TRBV11-2 to TRBJ2-5, with 9 nucleotides matching TRBD2. Per the germline V gene, CDR1 is SGHAT and CDR2 is FQNNGV. There are 15 residues in the CDR3. In nucleotides, the CDR3 is TGTGCCAGCAAGGTTATAGCGGGAGCTATGAAGACTCAGTACTTC. It yields the protein CASKVIAGAMKTQYF.

Note on this clonotype: One end of the junction does not line up with germline, which may come from a read error. The rearrangement uses TRBV12-3 or TRBV12-4 and TRBJ2-7, with D unclear. The CDR3 is 16 residues long. The CDR3 here is CVSSTQARDLPYEQYF. Here the CDR3 DNA reads TGTGTCAGCAGTACCCAAGCGAGAGACCTACCCTACGAGCAATACTTC.

Of note for this clonotype: The junction departs from germline at one end; a sequencing error may be responsible. The gene calls are TRBV20-1 and TRBJ2-7, with 13 nucleotides matching TRBD2. The CDR3 is 13 amino acids. CDR1 is DFQATT, CDR2 SNEGSKA, per germline (reference sequence). Here the CDR3 DNA reads TGTAGTGCCCCCAGGACTAGCGGGAGCGAGCAGTACTTC. It yields the protein CSAPRTSGSEQYF.

This clonotype was seen once. Relative to the germline gene, one junction end is altered; a read error may explain this. The V gene is TRBV28, the J gene TRBJ1-3; D perhaps matches TRBD1 (5 bases). This CDR3 has 13 amino acids. Germline loops: CDR1 MDHEN, CDR2 SYDVKM. This chain's CDR3 is CAGSWDSGNTIYF. The CDR3 coding sequence is TGTGCCGGCAGTTGGGACTCTGGAAACACCATATACTTT.

About this clonotype itself: This may arise from a read error, as a much more abundant clone is one base away. V and J are TRBV7-8 and TRBJ2-1; a possible D gene is TRBD2 (5 bases). The CDR3 length is 14 residues. The V gene's germline CDR1 is SGHVS and CDR2 FQNEAQ. This chain's CDR3 is CANSLDPGYNEQFF. The CDR3 region has the DNA TGTGCCAACAGCTTAGATCCGGGATACAATGAGCAGTTCTTC.

With regard to this clonotype: An end of the junction does not agree with germline; a read error may underlie this. The chain uses TRBV29-1 and TRBJ2-2; 7 bases are a match to TRBD2. The CDR3 loop spans 15 amino acids. Germline-derived CDR1 and CDR2 are SQVTM and ANQGSEA. Here the CDR3 DNA reads TGCAGTCTGCGTTGTGGGGGAGGGAACACCGGGGAGCTGCTTTTT. Its protein is CSLRCGGGNTGELLF.

This clonotype was seen many times. The rearrangement joins TRBV14 to TRBJ2-2; 12 nucleotides align to TRBD2. The V segment lost 3 bases and the J segment 4 bases; nucleotides outside the gene matches: 3. This CDR3 is 16 amino acids long. Germline V gene sequence: CDR1 SGHDN, CDR2 FVKESK. The DNA of the CDR3 is TGTGCCAGCAGCCATACTAGCGGGAGGATCACCGGGGAGCTGTTTTTT. Its protein is CASSHTSGRITGELFF.